This paragraph reports one TCR beta chain. The data were obtained in a study of blood T cell repertoires in COVID-19. As for the study in general: COVID-19 samples from acute and convalescent phases originated in the United States, Italy and Spain.

Among Cohort 3 donors, those recovered had two negative PCRs, clearance, or symptom resolution. V lost 1 base to trimming and J lost 3 bases, with 11 bases between them. In germline, CDR1 is LGHNA, CDR2 YSLEER. The CDR3 has 15 amino acids. Per the original methods: Reference gene primer amplification gave estimated nucleated cell counts. Generated by immunoSEQ multiplex PCR, the TCRdb table keeps only in-frame clones and is missing some. The DNA was the basis for D and trimming; V, J and clone size are from that table. Among around 500,000 clones listed, approximately 90% were seen once. The sequenced material came from PBMCs or T cells enriched from blood (not recorded which). The sequence was obtained from a woman aged 40 to 50 who had recovered from COVID-19. The chain joins TRBV4-3 to TRBJ2-3; D call uncertain. The CDR3 loop is CASSQVSSLTDTQYF. The CDR3 DNA reads TGCGCCAGCAGCCAAGTTTCGAGCCTAACAGATACGCAGTATTTT.